One and the same sample provided the 18 T cell receptor beta chains below, sequenced in a study of blood T cell repertoires in COVID-19. This table comes from immunoSEQ multiplex PCR, and its TCRdb copy is limited to in-frame clones, with some not included. In the table there are over 95,000 clones, about 85% of which are singletons. Sequenced sample: peripheral blood. All receptors derive from a man aged 40-55 years with acute or convalescent COVID-19.

The V call is TRBV23-1, the J call TRBJ1-1; a weak D match, TRBD1 (6 bases). TRBV23-1 is recorded as an ORF, its role being uncertain. The V end lost 0 bases, the J end lost 0 bases, and 14 bases lay between the germline ends. This CDR3 region has 17 residues. The chain's CDR3 is CASSQSTAGTLNTEAFF. The DNA of the CDR3 is TGCGCCAGCAGTCAATCGACGGCAGGGACACTGAACACTGAAGCTTTCTTT.

The J gene is TRBJ1-1, the V gene TRBV4-3; no clear D gene. The V end was cut by 0 bases, the J end by 9 bases, with 17 bases between. The CDR3 loop spans 15 amino acids. The germline CDR1 and CDR2 sequences are LGHNA and YSLEER. CDR3 in amino acids: CASSQDLGTDPKAFF. CDR3 coding DNA: TGCGCCAGCAGCCAAGATTTAGGTACAGACCCGAAAGCTTTCTTT.

This rearrangement joins TRBV11-2 to TRBJ2-3, with TRBD2 identical over 9 bases. Unmatched junction bases numbered 4, after V lost 2 bases and J lost 7 bases. Germline V CDR1 and CDR2: SGHAT, FQNNGV. This CDR3 comprises 14 residues. In DNA form, the CDR3 reads TGTGCCAGCAGCTTATCGCTAGCGGGAAATACGCAGTATTTT. As protein: CASSLSLAGNTQYF.

This chain links TRBV13 with TRBJ2-1, with TRBD2 identical over 12 bases. V trimming: 5 bases; J trimming: 6 bases; junction bases outside the gene matches: 8. This CDR3 region has 16 residues. CDR1 is PRHDT and CDR2 is FYEKMQ in the germline V gene (reference sequence). The CDR3 is CASSPKGLAGGNEQFF. DNA for the CDR3: TGTGCCAGCAGCCCGAAGGGACTAGCGGGTGGCAATGAGCAGTTCTTC. Together with reference TRBV13 and TRBJ2-1, the CDR3 gives the full variable domain: AAGVIQSPRHLIKEKRETATLKCYPIPRHDTVYWYQQGPGQDPQFLISFYEKMQSDKGSIPDRFSAQQFSDYHSELNMSSLELGDSALYFCASSPKGLAGGNEQFFGPGTRLTVL.

The rearrangement uses TRBV9 and TRBJ2-4; D perhaps matches TRBD2 (5 bases). Germline V gives CDR1 SGDLS, CDR2 YYNGEE. V was cut by 3 bases and J by 3 bases, with 13 bases left in between. The CDR3 extends over 15 amino acids. The CDR3 DNA sequence: TGTGCCAGCAGCGACCAGGTTCGGGGCAAAAACATTCAGTACTTC. The encoded protein is CASSDQVRGKNIQYF.

The chain carries TRBV4-1 and TRBJ1-2, with TRBD1 identical over 7 bases. V lost 2 bases to trimming and J lost 3 bases; unmatched junction nucleotides: 6. The CDR3 spans 15 residues. CDR1 and CDR2 from the germline V gene are MGHRA and YSYEKL. CDR3 nucleotide sequence: TGCGCCAGCAGCCAATCGGGACAGTTTGACTATGGCTACACCTTC. Its translation: CASSQSGQFDYGYTF.

The V gene is TRBV6-6, the J gene TRBJ2-7; 11 nucleotides agree with TRBD2. V lost 0 bases, J lost 4 bases, and 2 bases stayed unmatched. This CDR3 spans 15 amino acids. Germline V lookup: CDR1 MNHNY, CDR2 SVGAGI (reference sequence). The CDR3 DNA sequence: TGTGCCAGCAGTTACTCGACTAGCGGGGAATACGAGCAGTACTTC. Amino acids: CASSYSTSGEYEQYF.

This rearrangement joins TRBV7-3 to TRBJ2-3; D remains unclear. The CDR3 extends over 14 amino acids. The V and J ends lost 2 bases and 2 bases respectively, with 8 bases between them. Germline V gene lookup returns CDR1 SGHTA and CDR2 FQGTGA. CDR3 sequence: CASSLGGITDTQYF. In DNA form, the CDR3 reads TGTGCCAGCAGCTTAGGCGGAATCACAGATACGCAGTATTTT.

The chain has TRBV5-4 and TRBJ2-7; 10 nucleotides agree with TRBD2. This CDR3 has 15 amino acids. J lost 2 bases, V lost 5 bases, and 7 bases had no gene match. Germline CDR1 reads SGHNT; CDR2 reads YYREEE (reference sequence). The CDR3 bases are TGTGCCAGCAGGGACATAGCGGGGGGAGCCTACGAGCAGTACTTC. This sequence encodes CASRDIAGGAYEQYF.

V is TRBV5-1 and J is TRBJ1-2, with 7 positions matching TRBD1. Per the germline V gene, CDR1 is SGHRS and CDR2 is YFSETQ. The CDR3 is 13 amino acids. V lost 5 bases and J lost 2; bases outside the gene matches: 3. The CDR3 here is CASREGQNYGYTF. CDR3 sequence (DNA): TGCGCCAGCAGGGAGGGACAGAACTATGGCTACACCTTC.

This clone was recorded once. V gene TRBV4-1 combines with J gene TRBJ2-5, with D possibly TRBD1 on 5 matching bases. The CDR3 has 15 residues. Germline CDR1 is MGHRA and CDR2 is YSYEKL. Trimming shortened V by 1 base and J by 2 bases, and 11 bases separated the two germline ends. CDR3 nucleotide sequence: TGCGCCAGCAGCCAAGGATCCAGGGCGCAAGAGACCCAGTACTTC. Amino acid sequence: CASSQGSRAQETQYF.

This clone is a singleton in its sample. The chain uses TRBV25-1 and TRBJ1-6; D is uncertain. Germline V CDR1 and CDR2: MGHDK, SYGVNS. Trimming left V 0 bases short and J 10 bases short, with 7 bases between. The CDR3 consists of 13 residues. The CDR3 nucleotides read TGTGCCAGCAGTGAATATCCGGGGTCACCCCTCCACTTT. This codes for CASSEYPGSPLHF. Using reference TRBV25-1 and TRBJ1-6 for the parts outside the CDR3, the full variable domain is EADIYQTPRYLVIGTGKKITLECSQTMGHDKMYWYQQDPGMELHLIHYSYGVNSTEKGDLSSESTVSRIRTEHFPLTLESARPSHTSQYLCASSEYPGSPLHFGNGTRLTVT.

The chain has TRBV13 and TRBJ2-1, with 10 bases aligning to TRBD2. CDR1 and CDR2 (germline): PRHDT, FYEKMQ (reference sequence). Trimming cost V 4 bases and J 15 bases; bases outside gene matches: 6. The CDR3 is 12 residues long. The CDR3 sequence is CASSSSGGIWFF. The CDR3 DNA reads TGTGCCAGCAGCTCTAGCGGGGGTATCTGGTTCTTC.

At least ten counts were recorded for this clone. V is TRBV11-2 and J is TRBJ2-2; 7 bases are shared with TRBD1. The V gene end was trimmed by 3 bases and the J gene end by 6 bases; junction bases not matched to a gene: 1. Per germline, CDR1 SGHAT and CDR2 FQNNGV. The CDR3 extends over 13 amino acids. The CDR3 is CASSFDRAGELFF. CDR3 nucleotides: TGTGCCAGCAGCTTCGACAGGGCCGGGGAGCTGTTTTTT.

The chain has TRBV30 and TRBJ2-7; 9 nucleotides line up with TRBD2. Unmatched junction bases numbered 8, after V lost 8 bases and J lost 3 bases. The germline V gene has CDR1 GTSNPN and CDR2 SVGIG (reference sequence). The CDR3 sequence is 13 residues long. For the CDR3, the DNA is TGTGCCCTAACCGGGACTAGCCGCTACGAGCAGTACTTC. Its translation: CALTGTSRYEQYF.

The V gene is TRBV24-1, the J gene TRBJ2-3, with D uncertain. V was cut by 4 bases and J by 6 bases, with 19 bases left in between. Germline V gives CDR1 KGHDR, CDR2 SFDVKD. There are 16 residues in the CDR3. The CDR3 sequence: CATSESWSERRDTQYF. CDR3 nucleotide sequence: TGTGCCACCAGTGAATCCTGGAGCGAGCGTCGGGATACGCAGTATTTT.

This clone was seen a single time. V gene TRBV6-5 combines with J gene TRBJ1-4; D is ambiguous. Trimming removed 8 bases at V and 6 bases at J, with 10 bases between. The CDR3 is 12 residues long. The germline V gene has CDR1 MNHEY and CDR2 SVGAGI. Written as DNA, the CDR3 is TGTGCCAGCGGAGATTCGGATGAAAAACTGTTTTTT. Residues: CASGDSDEKLFF.

The V and J genes are TRBV27 and TRBJ2-1, with no clear D. Germline CDR1 MNHEY, CDR2 SMNVEV (reference sequence). CDR3 length: 14 amino acids. V was pared by 7 bases and J by 7 bases, with 17 bases between. CDR3 nucleotides: TGTGCCAGCATGGGCCCTTATTTTAGGAATGAGCAGTTCTTC. Translating it yields CASMGPYFRNEQFF.